One sample yielded the 4 T cell receptor beta chains listed below, sequenced in a study of cytomegalovirus exposure and HLA in healthy donors. The study ran its PCR with 60 Vbeta and 13 Jbeta primers. The repertoire was sequenced with immunoSEQ multiplex PCR; TCRdb's copy has only in-frame clones and lacks some. The sample holds about 140,000 clones; around four fifths are singletons and the top ten take 1.5%. Sequences were obtained from PBMCs. The source of these receptors is a man in his forties in good health and CMV-seronegative.

The chain recombines TRBV27 with TRBJ2-7; TRBD2 is a possible D gene (5 bases). The V end lost 3 bases, the J end lost 4 bases, and 13 bases lay between the germline ends. Germline V gene data show CDR1 as MNHEY and CDR2 as SMNVEV (reference sequence). The CDR3 is 14 amino acids. CDR3 amino acids: CASSFVGQRYEQYF. CDR3 coding DNA: TGTGCCAGCAGTTTTGTAGGGCAGCGGTACGAGCAGTACTTC.

This clone came up a few times. The chain employs TRBV5-1 and TRBJ2-7, with D possibly being TRBD1 (6 bases). This CDR3 comprises 15 residues. Trimming pared 2 bases from V and 6 bases from J, leaving 18 bases between. CDR1 and CDR2 (germline): SGHRS, YFSETQ. This CDR3 is CASSFGDTSLPEQYF. The CDR3 bases are TGCGCCAGCAGCTTCGGGGACACTTCCCTACCCGAGCAGTACTTC.

The genes are TRBV27 and TRBJ1-1; tentatively, D is TRBD1 (6 bases). Trimming removed 2 bases from V and 11 bases from J, with 21 bases in between. This CDR3 region has 15 residues. CDR1 MNHEY and CDR2 SMNVEV come from the germline V gene (reference sequence). CDR3: CASSLQTGSSRRAFF. In DNA form, the CDR3 reads TGTGCCAGCAGTTTACAAACAGGGTCCTCCAGAAGGGCTTTCTTT.

V is TRBV29-1 and J is TRBJ1-1; 7 positions match TRBD1. This CDR3 spans 13 amino acids. The germline gives CDR1 SQVTM, CDR2 ANQGSEA. V dropped 6 bases and J dropped 3; count of bases not matched to a gene: 7. CDR3 DNA sequence: TGCAGCGTGAAGGGGGCAATGGACACTGAAGCTTTCTTT. Amino acid sequence: CSVKGAMDTEAFF. The full variable domain, completed using reference TRBV29-1 and TRBJ1-1, is SAVISQKPSRDICQRGTSLTIQCQVDSQVTMMFWYRQQPGQSLTLIATANQGSEATYESGFVIDKFPISRPNLTFSTLTVSNMSPEDSSIYLCSVKGAMDTEAFFGQGTRLTVV.